This TCR beta chain was found in a study of human T cells and chemical hapten exposure. In this sample, this clonotype turned up many times. V lost 7 bases and J 0 bases, leaving 14 bases between the germline ends. This CDR3 comprises 15 residues. TCRdb recomputed calls from the RACE reads with MiXCR, one row per CDR3 protein. Counted here are 340,000 or so distinct CDR3 sequences, about 7% occurring once; the ten biggest clones make up 7.5% to 8.5%. Time point noted: patch test 1, 2 weeks after DPC sensitization. Described treatment: therapeutic diphenylcyclopropenone sensitization with weekly scalp DPC.

The TCR was taken from a woman younger than 30 with alopecia areata. Some clones in this sample may be carry-over from other donors' samples. This chain joins TRBV12-3 or TRBV12-4 and TRBJ2-3; D unresolved. The specimen was whole blood, collected in connection with sensitization to the hapten diphenylcyclopropenone (DPC). The CDR3 sequence: CASIFNPLSTDTQYF. The CDR3 DNA is TGTGCCAGCATCTTTAATCCGCTTAGCACAGATACGCAGTATTTT.